One sample yielded the 10 T cell receptor beta chains listed below, sequenced in a study of blood T cell repertoires in COVID-19. Using immunoSEQ multiplex PCR, the repertoire was profiled, and TCRdb retains in-frame clones only, with some absent. The table records 450,000 to 600,000 clones, around 90% of them present only once. Sequenced: PBMCs or T cells enriched from blood (not recorded which). The receptors originated from a woman aged 18-35 years who had recovered from COVID-19.

J is TRBJ2-3 and V is TRBV7-8; TRBD2 aligns across 10 bases. The CDR3 covers 15 residues. Losses at the gene ends were 4 bases for V and 3 bases for J; bases not matched to a gene: 4. Germline CDR1 and CDR2: SGHVS and FQNEAQ. The CDR3 reads CASSSRLAGTDTQYF. CDR3 bases: TGTGCCAGCAGCTCTCGACTAGCGGGTACAGATACGCAGTATTTT. The full variable domain, with the rest looked up from reference TRBV7-8 and TRBJ2-3, is GAGVSQSPRYKVAKRGQDVALRCDPISGHVSLFWYQQALGQGPEFLTYFQNEAQLDKSGLPSDRFFAERPEGSVSTLKIQRTQQEDSAVYLCASSSRLAGTDTQYFGPGTRLTVL.

The genes are TRBV27 and TRBJ2-7; D is undetermined. CDR1 is MNHEY and CDR2 is SMNVEV in the germline V gene (reference sequence). Between the trimmed V and J ends, which lost 3 bases and 0 bases, there was a span of 12 bases. This CDR3 is 15 amino acids long. The CDR3 reads CASSFGLGSSYEQYF. In DNA, the CDR3 is TGTGCCAGCAGTTTTGGCCTTGGCAGCTCCTACGAGCAGTACTTC.

The chain recombines TRBV19 with TRBJ2-7, with 9 bases fitting TRBD2. The CDR3 loop spans 14 amino acids. Germline V gene data show CDR1 as LNHDA and CDR2 as SQIVND (reference sequence). Trimming cost V 4 bases and J 3 bases; bases outside gene matches: 4. The CDR3 reads CASSRASGVYEQYF. In nucleotides, the CDR3 is TGTGCCAGTAGTAGAGCTAGCGGGGTCTACGAGCAGTACTTC.

The chain joins TRBV5-1 to TRBJ2-1; 10 nucleotides match TRBD2. Germline V CDR1 and CDR2: SGHRS, YFSETQ. The CDR3 consists of 15 residues. V was clipped by 5 bases and J by 5 bases; unmatched bases: 7. The CDR3 DNA reads TGCGCCAGCAGTTTTAGGACTAGCGGAGACAATGAGCAGTTCTTC. The encoded protein is CASSFRTSGDNEQFF.

This chain joins TRBV10-3 and TRBJ1-1, with D unclear. V dropped 0 bases and J dropped 11 bases, with 10 bases sitting between them. CDR1 ENHRY and CDR2 SYGVKD come from the germline V gene. This CDR3 region has 12 residues. The CDR3 sequence: CAISESIRQAFF. CDR3 coding DNA: TGTGCCATCAGTGAGTCGATACGCCAGGCTTTCTTT.

In its sample, this clone was seen a few times. The gene calls are TRBV7-9 and TRBJ1-5; TRBD1 matches 9 bases. J was trimmed by 1 base and V by 3 bases; bases with no gene match: 13. The germline V gene has CDR1 SEHNR and CDR2 FQNEAQ (reference sequence). The CDR3 extends over 19 amino acids. CDR3 nucleotide sequence: TGTGCCAGCAGCTTTACTCCGGGACAGGGTATCGAGAGCAATCAGCCCCAGCATTTT. Amino acid sequence: CASSFTPGQGIESNQPQHF.

V gene TRBV24-1 combines with J gene TRBJ2-5, with D perhaps TRBD2 (6 bases). The CDR3 totals 15 residues. Trimming stripped 3 bases from V and 1 base from J, with 11 bases between. Germline V lookup: CDR1 KGHDR, CDR2 SFDVKD. The CDR3 nucleotides are TGTGCCACCAGTGATCGGGGGAGGTCCCAAGAGACCCAGTACTTC. Protein product: CATSDRGRSQETQYF.

The chain recombines TRBV9 with TRBJ2-2; D possibly corresponds to TRBD2 (6 bases). The CDR3 is 14 amino acids. Germline CDR1 is SGDLS and CDR2 is YYNGEE. The V end was cut by 9 bases, the J end by 5 bases, with 17 bases between. The CDR3 DNA reads TGTGCCATTTACAACCCTGGGGGGACCGGGGAGCTGTTTTTT. Translated, it gives CAIYNPGGTGELFF.

V usage is TRBV5-1 and J usage is TRBJ2-3, with unresolved D. The germline V and J ends were trimmed by 3 bases and 4 bases, with 12 bases remaining between them. Germline CDR1 is SGHRS and CDR2 is YFSETQ. CDR3 length equals 14 residues. CDR3 residues: CASSSSLVADTQYF. The CDR3 DNA sequence: TGCGCCAGCAGCTCATCGTTAGTGGCAGATACGCAGTATTTT. The full variable domain, its missing parts supplied by reference TRBV5-1 and TRBJ2-3, is KAGVTQTPRYLIKTRGQQVTLSCSPISGHRSVSWYQQTPGQGLQFLFEYFSETQRNKGNFPGRFSGRQFSNSRSEMNVSTLELGDSALYLCASSSSLVADTQYFGPGTRLTVL.

This clone has just a few counts. This rearrangement joins TRBV6-4 to TRBJ2-2; 8 bases agree with TRBD2. This CDR3 comprises 16 residues. V dropped 0 bases and J dropped 8; count of bases not matched to a gene: 8. CDR1 and CDR2 (germline): MRHNA, SNTAGT. The CDR3 bases are TGTGCCAGCAGTGACTCTGCGGGGGGCACCCCAGGGGAGCTGTTTTTT. Residues: CASSDSAGGTPGELFF.